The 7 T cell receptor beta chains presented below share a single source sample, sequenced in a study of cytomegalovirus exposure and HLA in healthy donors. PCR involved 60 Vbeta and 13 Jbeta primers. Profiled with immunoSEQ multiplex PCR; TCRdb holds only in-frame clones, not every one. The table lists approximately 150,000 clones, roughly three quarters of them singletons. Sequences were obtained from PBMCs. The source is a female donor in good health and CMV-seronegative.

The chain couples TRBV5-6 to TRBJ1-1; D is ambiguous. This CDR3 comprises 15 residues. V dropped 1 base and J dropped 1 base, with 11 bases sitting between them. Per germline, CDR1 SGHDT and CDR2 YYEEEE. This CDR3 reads CASSLSLRSNTEAFF. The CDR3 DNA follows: TGTGCCAGCAGCTTGAGCCTCCGGTCGAACACTGAAGCTTTCTTT. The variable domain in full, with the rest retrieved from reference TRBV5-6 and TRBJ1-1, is DAGVTQSPTHLIKTRGQQVTLRCSPKSGHDTVSWYQQALGQGPQFIFQYYEEEERQRGNFPDRFSGHQFPNYSSELNVNALLLGDSALYLCASSLSLRSNTEAFFGQGTRLTVV.

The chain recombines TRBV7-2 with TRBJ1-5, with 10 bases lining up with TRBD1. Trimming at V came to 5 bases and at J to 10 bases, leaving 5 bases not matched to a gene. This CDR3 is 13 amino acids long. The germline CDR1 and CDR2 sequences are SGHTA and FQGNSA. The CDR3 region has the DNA TGTGCCAGCAGCGTCGGGACAGGGGAACCCCAGCATTTT. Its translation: CASSVGTGEPQHF.

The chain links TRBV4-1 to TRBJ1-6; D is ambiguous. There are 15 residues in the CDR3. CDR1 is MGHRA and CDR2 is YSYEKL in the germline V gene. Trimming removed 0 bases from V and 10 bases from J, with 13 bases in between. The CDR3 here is CASSQESLGASPLHF. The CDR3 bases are TGCGCCAGCAGCCAAGAATCCCTGGGAGCATCACCCCTCCACTTT.

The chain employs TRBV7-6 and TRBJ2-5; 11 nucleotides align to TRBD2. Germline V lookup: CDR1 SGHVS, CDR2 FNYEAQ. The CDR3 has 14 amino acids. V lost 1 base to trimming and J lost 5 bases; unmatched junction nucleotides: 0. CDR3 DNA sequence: TGTGCCAGCAGCTTAGTAGCGGGGGGGGAGACCCAGTACTTC. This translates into CASSLVAGGETQYF.

This CDR3 reads CASSSRKGGGGQPQHF. CDR3 DNA sequence: TGTGCCAGCAGTTCCCGTAAGGGAGGCGGGGGTCAGCCCCAGCATTTT. The gene calls are TRBV6-5 and TRBJ1-5; D possibly corresponds to TRBD1 (5 bases). V was pared by 4 bases and J by 6 bases, with 19 bases between. This CDR3 has 16 residues. The germline gives CDR1 MNHEY, CDR2 SVGAGI.

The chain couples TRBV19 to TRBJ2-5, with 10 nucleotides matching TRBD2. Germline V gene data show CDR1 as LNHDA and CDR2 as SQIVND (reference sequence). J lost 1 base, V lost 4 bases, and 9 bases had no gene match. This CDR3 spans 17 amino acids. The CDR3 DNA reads TGTGCCAGTAGTACCCTTAGGACTAGCGGATTCCAAGAGACCCAGTACTTC. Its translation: CASSTLRTSGFQETQYF.

The CDR3 coding sequence is TGTGCCAGCAGCTTAGTCCAGGCCAGCCATGAGCAGTTCTTC. Translation: CASSLVQASHEQFF. The V and J genes are TRBV7-2 and TRBJ2-1; D unresolved. There are 14 residues in the CDR3. Deletions cut 1 base from V and 8 bases from J, with 12 bases between. The germline gives CDR1 SGHTA, CDR2 FQGNSA. The entire variable domain, with the rest obtained from reference TRBV7-2 and TRBJ2-1, is as follows: GAGVSQSPSNKVTEKGKDVELRCDPISGHTALYWYRQSLGQGLEFLIYFQGNSAPDKSGLPSDRFSAERTGGSVSTLTIQRTQQEDSAVYLCASSLVQASHEQFFGPGTRLTVL.